The clone carrying this T cell receptor (beta chain) appeared a few times. The data are from a study of blood T cells in healthy people across ages. Alongside a J-beta primer mix, a sample-barcoded 5' primer served in a second PCR lasting about 7 to 12 cycles. TCRdb reprocessed the 5' RACE reads via MiXCR and lists one record per CDR3 protein. There are 1.5 million to 1.8 million distinct CDR3 sequences in the sample; 35% to 45% occur only once, and under 5% lies in the top ten. Germline V gene sequence: CDR1 MNHEY, CDR2 SVGAGI. The CDR3 totals 14 residues. The V gene end was trimmed by 6 bases and the J gene end by 5 bases; junction bases not matched to a gene: 7.

Material: blood. The chain is built from TRBV6-5 and TRBJ2-3; 8 positions agree with TRBD2. The receptor comes from a woman younger than 35 in good health. The CDR3 DNA reads as TGTGCCAGCAGCCTCGGGGGGGAAGGAGATACGCAGTATTTT. This sequence encodes CASSLGGEGDTQYF.